This T cell receptor (beta chain) was sequenced for a study of human T cells and chemical hapten exposure. For the study at large: There were weekly diphenylcyclopropenone doses to the scalp for patients throughout the approximately 25-week study. Application of 0.01% DPC to the upper back was done by patch test, with a reading at 6 days. Patients, a majority of them female, were diagnosed with alopecia areata, totalis or universalis.

The time point: patch test 1, 2 weeks after DPC sensitization. Noted treatment: therapeutic diphenylcyclopropenone sensitization with weekly scalp DPC. Individual cDNA molecules had unique molecular identifiers attached to them by the library. TCRdb ran MiXCR on the RACE reads and lists one entry per CDR3 protein. The table records approximately 100,000 distinct CDR3 sequences, 8% to 13% of them present only once. Germline-derived CDR1 and CDR2 are DFQATT and SNEGSKA (reference sequence). This CDR3 region has 13 residues. V dropped 1 base and J dropped 5 bases, with 9 bases sitting between them. The material was whole blood, obtained in connection with sensitization to the hapten diphenylcyclopropenone (DPC). This TCR derives from a woman between 40 and 50 years old with alopecia areata. Some clones in this sample may be carry-over from other donors' samples. The chain couples TRBV20-1 to TRBJ2-1; D ambiguous. The CDR3 coding sequence is TGCAGTGCTAGAGGGTTCCAGAACAATGAGCAGTTCTTC. It specifies CSARGFQNNEQFF.